This T cell receptor (beta chain) originates from a study of cytomegalovirus exposure and HLA in healthy donors. General study results and limits: Specificity of three CMV-associated chains for CMV antigens was verified in vitro.

The ends lost 7 bases at V and 3 bases at J; junction bases unmatched: 7. The CDR3 consists of 15 residues. Germline CDR1 is MNHNY and CDR2 is SVGAGI (reference sequence). The data were produced by immunoSEQ multiplex PCR, yet TCRdb's version contains in-frame clones alone and is incomplete. Counted here are roughly 75,000 clones, approximately 95% occurring once; the ten biggest clones make up about 3.6%. In the case of this clone: Antigen unknown.

The chain employs TRBV6-6 and TRBJ1-5; 9 bases are shared with TRBD1. Sequencing was carried out using PBMCs. The origin of this receptor is a woman under 30 in good health and CMV-seropositive. The CDR3 sequence is CASTVGQGYNQPQHF. The CDR3 DNA is TGTGCCAGCACTGTGGGACAGGGCTACAATCAGCCCCAGCATTTT.